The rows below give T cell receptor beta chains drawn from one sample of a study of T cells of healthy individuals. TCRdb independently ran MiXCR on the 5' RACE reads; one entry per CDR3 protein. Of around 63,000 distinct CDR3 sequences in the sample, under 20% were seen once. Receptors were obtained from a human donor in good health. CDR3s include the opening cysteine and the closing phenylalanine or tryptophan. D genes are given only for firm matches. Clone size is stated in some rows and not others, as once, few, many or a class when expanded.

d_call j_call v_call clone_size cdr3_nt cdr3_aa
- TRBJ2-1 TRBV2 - TGTGCCAGCAGTGATTACCGGGGGAGCCTCTGGGATGAGCAGTTCTTC CASSDYRGSLWDEQFF
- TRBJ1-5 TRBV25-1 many TGTGCCAGCAGTGAAGAGGAGGGGATAGGGGGCAATCAGCCCCAGCATTTT CASSEEEGIGGNQPQHF
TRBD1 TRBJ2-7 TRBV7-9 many TGTGCCAGCCGCTCCGGGACAGGGGACTACGAGCAGTACTTC CASRSGTGDYEQYF
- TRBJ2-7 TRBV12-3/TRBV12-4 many TGTGCCAGCAGCCCCACCCTTTTAGAGCAGTACTTC CASSPTLLEQYF
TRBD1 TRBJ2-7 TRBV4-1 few TGCGCCAGCAGCCAAGACCGACAGGGAGCCTACGAGCAGTACTTC CASSQDRQGAYEQYF
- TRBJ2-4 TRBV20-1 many TGCAGTGCCGGGGTCGGGAACATTCAGTACTTC CSAGVGNIQYF
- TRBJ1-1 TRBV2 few TGTGCCAGCGTGATAGCAAACTCAGAAGCTTTCTTT CASVIANSEAFF
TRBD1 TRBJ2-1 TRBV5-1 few TGCGCCAGCAGCTCGGCAGGGGGATACAATGAGCAGTTCTTC CASSSAGGYNEQFF
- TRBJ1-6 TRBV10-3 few TGTGCCATCAGGGAACAGGGTTCACCCCTCCACTTT CAIREQGSPLHF
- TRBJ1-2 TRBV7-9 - TGTGCCAGCAGCCCAAGGACGGCAACCTACACCTTC CASSPRTATYTF
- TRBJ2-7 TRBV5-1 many TGCGCCAGCAGACCGCAGACAGGCGGGACGGGCGAGCAGTACTTC CASRPQTGGTGEQYF
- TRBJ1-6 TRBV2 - TGTGCCAGCAGGCCCGGGACAACAAATTCACCCCTCCACTTT CASRPGTTNSPLHF
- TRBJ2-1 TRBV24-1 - TGTGCCACCAGTGTGTCACAGGCTCGGTCCAATGAGCAGTTCTTC CATSVSQARSNEQFF
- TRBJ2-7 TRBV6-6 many TGTGCCAGCAGTCCTCAGGGTCCCGAGCAGTACTTC CASSPQGPEQYF
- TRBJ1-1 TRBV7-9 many TGTGCCAGCAGCATCCAGGGCACTGAAGCTTTCTTT CASSIQGTEAFF
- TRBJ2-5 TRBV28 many TGTGCCAGCATGCAAGAGACCCAGTACTTC CASMQETQYF
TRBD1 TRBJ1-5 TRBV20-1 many TGCAGTGCCATCCACCGACAGGGACGGAGGAGCAATCAGCCCCAGCATTTT CSAIHRQGRRSNQPQHF
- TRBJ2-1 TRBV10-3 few TGTGCCGCAAGCACAGGGGAGGATGAGCAGTTCTTC CAASTGEDEQFF
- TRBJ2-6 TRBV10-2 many TGCGCCAGCAGTCTTTCTGGGGCCAACGTCCTGACTTTC CASSLSGANVLTF
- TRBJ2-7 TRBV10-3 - TGTGCCAGCAGTGAACCGACCTACGAGCAGTACTTC CASSEPTYEQYF
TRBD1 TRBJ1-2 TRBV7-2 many TGTGCCAGCAGCTCCCTTGCCGGGACAGCCTATGGCTACACCTTC CASSSLAGTAYGYTF
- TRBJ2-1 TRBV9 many TGTGCCAGCAGCGTAGGTGGGCTAGTAAACGAGCAGTTCTTC CASSVGGLVNEQFF
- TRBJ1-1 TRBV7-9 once TGTGCCAGCAGCCCGCGAGGGACGATGAACACTGAAGCTTTCTTT CASSPRGTMNTEAFF
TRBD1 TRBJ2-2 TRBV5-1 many TGCGCCACTGGACGACAGGGGGCGAACACCGGGGAGCTGTTTTTT CATGRQGANTGELFF
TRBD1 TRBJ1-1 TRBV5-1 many TGCGCCAGCAGCCCCTGGACAGGGGGCACGACTGAAGCTTTCTTT CASSPWTGGTTEAFF
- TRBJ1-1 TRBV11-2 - TGTGCCAGCAGCTTAGAGGCAACCAACACTGAAGCTTTCTTT CASSLEATNTEAFF
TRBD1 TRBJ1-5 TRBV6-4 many TGTGCCAGCAGTCATCGGCAGGGGGATCAGCCCCAGCATTTT CASSHRQGDQPQHF